Below are 23 T cell receptor beta chains sequenced from a single sample in a study of blood T cell repertoires in COVID-19. Only in-frame clones appear in the TCRdb table, and some are missing; sequencing was by immunoSEQ multiplex PCR. The sample records 130,000 or so clones, around nine tenths being singletons. The sample consisted of peripheral blood. All receptors derive from a woman aged 50 to 60 with acute or convalescent COVID-19.

In this sample, this clone turned up once. The CDR3: CASSHLAGAFTDTQYF. DNA of the CDR3: TGTGCCAGCAGCCATTTAGCGGGGGCCTTCACAGATACGCAGTATTTT. The chain is built from TRBV6-6 and TRBJ2-3; 9 bases are shared with TRBD2. The CDR3 loop spans 16 amino acids. Germline CDR1 reads MNHNY; CDR2 reads SVGAGI (reference sequence). With 6 bases clipped from V and 2 bases from J, the junction kept 9 bases outside the gene matches.

The sample holds many counts of this clone. This chain joins TRBV5-8 and TRBJ1-5, with D hard to call. The ends were cut back, 1 base at V and 3 bases at J, with 8 bases in the middle. The germline gives CDR1 SGHTS, CDR2 YDEGEE. The CDR3 has 14 amino acids. CDR3 sequence (DNA): TGTGCCAGCAGCTTGCCGCCCTACAATCAGCCCCAGCATTTT. This sequence encodes CASSLPPYNQPQHF.

The chain has TRBV5-1 and TRBJ1-2, with 7 bases fitting TRBD1. This CDR3 is built from 14 residues. V trimming: 4 bases; J trimming: 4 bases; junction bases outside the gene matches: 7. CDR1 and CDR2 (germline): SGHRS, YFSETQ. CDR3 amino acids: CASSTDRDSYGYTF. The CDR3 DNA reads TGCGCCAGCAGCACCGACAGGGACAGCTATGGCTACACCTTC. Full variable domain (outside the CDR3, taken from reference TRBV5-1 and TRBJ1-2): KAGVTQTPRYLIKTRGQQVTLSCSPISGHRSVSWYQQTPGQGLQFLFEYFSETQRNKGNFPGRFSGRQFSNSRSEMNVSTLELGDSALYLCASSTDRDSYGYTFGSGTRLTVV.

The chain carries TRBV30 and TRBJ1-1, with TRBD1 as a possible D gene (6 bases). The CDR3 is 14 amino acids. V lost 2 bases, J lost 0 bases, and 10 bases lay in between. CDR1 is GTSNPN and CDR2 is SVGIG in the germline V gene (reference sequence). For the CDR3, the DNA is TGTGCCTGGAGTTGGACAGTTATGAACACTGAAGCTTTCTTT. This encodes CAWSWTVMNTEAFF.

The chain uses TRBV2 and TRBJ1-4, with 7 bases identical to TRBD1. V dropped 5 bases and J dropped 6; count of bases not matched to a gene: 12. This CDR3 is built from 16 residues. CDR1 SNHLY and CDR2 FYNNEI come from the germline V gene. CDR3 DNA: TGTGCCAGCAGTTTCCAACTGAGGGGGCAGGATGAAAAACTGTTTTTT. Protein product: CASSFQLRGQDEKLFF.

The V gene is TRBV12-5, the J gene TRBJ2-7, with a tentative D call TRBD1 (6 bases). CDR1 LGHNT and CDR2 FRNRAP come from the germline V gene. This CDR3 has 14 amino acids. Trimming removed 1 base at V and 7 bases at J, with 14 bases between. The DNA for the CDR3 is TGTGCTAGTGGTTTGGCCGAAGGGGGTAGGGAGCAGTACTTC. Translated: CASGLAEGGREQYF.

In its sample, this clone was seen a few times. The J gene is TRBJ1-2, the V gene TRBV7-9; 10 bases align to TRBD1. Germline values: CDR1 SEHNR, CDR2 FQNEAQ (reference sequence). The CDR3 extends over 14 amino acids. The junction had 5 bases not matched to a gene; V was cut back by 5 bases and J by 5 bases. The CDR3 bases are TGTGCCAGCAGCCGACAGGGGGCTCGTTATGGCTACACCTTC. Translation gives CASSRQGARYGYTF.

The chain uses TRBV24-1 and TRBJ2-5; weak D call: TRBD2 (5 bases). CDR3 length: 13 amino acids. The germline V gene has CDR1 KGHDR and CDR2 SFDVKD. The V end lost 8 bases, the J end lost 3 bases, and 12 bases lay between the germline ends. CDR3 in amino acids: CATMSGVEETQYF. Written as DNA, the CDR3 is TGTGCCACCATGTCCGGGGTTGAAGAGACCCAGTACTTC.

This clone was counted only a few times. This sequence joins TRBV27 and TRBJ2-2, with 10 bases lining up with TRBD2. The CDR3 loop spans 19 amino acids. From germline, CDR1 is MNHEY and CDR2 SMNVEV (reference sequence). J gave up 5 bases and V 3 bases, and 15 bases lay outside the gene matches. The chain's CDR3 is CASSFGYGLAGVLTGELFF. The CDR3 nucleotides are TGTGCCAGCAGTTTCGGTTACGGCCTAGCGGGAGTGTTGACCGGGGAGCTGTTTTTT.

The V and J genes are TRBV5-1 and TRBJ1-3; no firm D call. The CDR3 has 15 residues. The V end lost 4 bases, the J end lost 3 bases, and 14 bases lay between the germline ends. Germline V lookup: CDR1 SGHRS, CDR2 YFSETQ. In nucleotides, the CDR3 is TGCGCCAGCAGCCCGTCGGGAACAATTGGAAACACCATATATTTT. Residues: CASSPSGTIGNTIYF.

The chain couples TRBV27 to TRBJ1-2; TRBD1 matches 8 bases. The CDR3 runs to 16 residues. CDR1 is MNHEY, CDR2 SMNVEV, per germline (reference sequence). V shed 4 bases, J shed 4 bases, and the junction held 11 bases outside the gene matches. CDR3 bases: TGTGCCAGCAGTTCGCTCCGACAGGGGCTGTTCTATGGCTACACCTTC. Translated: CASSSLRQGLFYGYTF.

This clone was detected only once. The chain has TRBV2 and TRBJ1-4, with 10 bases that match TRBD1. There are 15 residues in the CDR3. Per the germline V gene, CDR1 is SNHLY and CDR2 is FYNNEI. J was trimmed by 8 bases and V by 3 bases; bases with no gene match: 6. CDR3 residues: CASSDLGTGEEKLFF. The CDR3 DNA follows: TGTGCCAGCAGTGATCTAGGGACAGGGGAAGAAAAACTGTTTTTT.

This sequence joins TRBV6-5 and TRBJ1-2, with D tentatively TRBD1 (6 bases). CDR1 and CDR2 (germline): MNHEY, SVGAGI. This CDR3 has 14 residues. Trimming shortened V by 6 bases and J by 3 bases, and 14 bases separated the two germline ends. CDR3 region: CASRPGHSDYGYTF. The CDR3 nucleotides are TGTGCCAGCAGGCCGGGACATTCCGACTATGGCTACACCTTC.

V is TRBV18 and J is TRBJ1-1; D is unclear. V lost 3 bases to trimming and J lost 3 bases, with 11 bases between them. Germline CDR1 is KGHSH and CDR2 is LQKENI. The CDR3 totals 14 residues. The CDR3 DNA follows: TGTGCCAGCTCACCTTCAGGAGGATACACTGAAGCTTTCTTT. It encodes CASSPSGGYTEAFF.

The genes are TRBV25-1 and TRBJ1-2; 8 positions agree with TRBD1. CDR3 size: 13 residues. J was trimmed by 4 bases and V by 2 bases; bases with no gene match: 0. Germline values: CDR1 MGHDK, CDR2 SYGVNS. This CDR3 is CASSEQGAYGYTF. Written as DNA, the CDR3 is TGTGCCAGCAGTGAACAGGGGGCCTATGGCTACACCTTC.

The V and J genes are TRBV29-1 and TRBJ2-7; possibly TRBD1 for D (5 bases). The CDR3 is 13 amino acids. V lost 4 bases and J lost 5, with 15 bases in between. Looked up from germline, CDR1 is SQVTM and CDR2 is ANQGSEA. CDR3 in amino acids: CSVVSGAPHEQYF. The DNA of the CDR3 is TGCAGCGTTGTTAGTGGGGCACCCCACGAGCAGTACTTC.

DNA of the CDR3: TGCAGTGCTAGTGTCTCGACAGATTTATATGGCTACACCTTC. This encodes CSASVSTDLYGYTF. The V call is TRBV20-1, the J call TRBJ1-2; D perhaps matches TRBD1 (5 bases). The germline CDR1 and CDR2 sequences are DFQATT and SNEGSKA (reference sequence). Trimming removed 3 bases from V and 5 bases from J, with 16 bases in between. The CDR3 is 14 amino acids.

The V call is TRBV7-9, the J call TRBJ1-1; D perhaps matches TRBD1 (6 bases). V was trimmed by 6 bases and J by 5 bases, leaving 10 bases between them. Germline assignment: CDR1 SEHNR and CDR2 FQNEAQ (reference sequence). The CDR3 contains 12 residues. DNA of the CDR3: TGTGCCAGCAGGCTTACAGGGACTGAAGCTTTCTTT. This gives the protein CASRLTGTEAFF.

The V and J genes are TRBV4-3 and TRBJ1-1; 8 bases fit TRBD1. Germline V lookup: CDR1 LGHNA, CDR2 YSLEER. The CDR3 contains 13 residues. Unmatched junction bases numbered 6, after V lost 5 bases and J lost 7 bases. CDR3 loop: CASSTDRGGEAFF. The CDR3 DNA sequence: TGCGCCAGCAGCACAGACAGGGGTGGTGAAGCTTTCTTT.

The V and J genes are TRBV5-1 and TRBJ1-3; a weak D match, TRBD1 (6 bases). The CDR3 runs 17 residues. The V end lost 0 bases, the J end lost 1 base, and 14 bases lay between the germline ends. Germline V lookup: CDR1 SGHRS, CDR2 YFSETQ. CDR3 nucleotide sequence: TGCGCCAGCAGCTTGGCCTCGGGGGGGACATCTGGAAACACCATATATTTT. It translates to CASSLASGGTSGNTIYF.

This sequence joins TRBV5-6 and TRBJ2-5, with D hard to call. The germline V gene has CDR1 SGHDT and CDR2 YYEEEE. V lost 1 base and J lost 2, with 9 bases in between. The CDR3 extends over 14 amino acids. The CDR3 loop is CASSLRFSQETQYF. CDR3 nucleotides: TGTGCCAGCAGCTTGCGGTTTTCACAAGAGACCCAGTACTTC.

The genes are TRBV19 and TRBJ2-7; the D is unclear. Germline V gives CDR1 LNHDA, CDR2 SQIVND (reference sequence). Trimming stripped 5 bases from V and 3 bases from J, with 11 bases between. This CDR3 contains 13 residues. CDR3 nucleotide sequence: TGTGCCAGTAGTCTAGGGCCGAACTACGAGCAGTACTTC. It translates to CASSLGPNYEQYF.

This clone was recorded a few times. The rearrangement joins TRBV18 to TRBJ2-3; D is perhaps TRBD2 (5 bases). The CDR3 loop spans 15 amino acids. Germline V gene lookup returns CDR1 KGHSH and CDR2 LQKENI. Between the trimmed V and J ends, which lost 2 bases and 1 base, there was a span of 10 bases. CDR3 loop: CASSPEGSGTDTQYF. The CDR3 nucleotides read TGTGCCAGCTCACCAGAGGGTAGCGGCACAGATACGCAGTATTTT.